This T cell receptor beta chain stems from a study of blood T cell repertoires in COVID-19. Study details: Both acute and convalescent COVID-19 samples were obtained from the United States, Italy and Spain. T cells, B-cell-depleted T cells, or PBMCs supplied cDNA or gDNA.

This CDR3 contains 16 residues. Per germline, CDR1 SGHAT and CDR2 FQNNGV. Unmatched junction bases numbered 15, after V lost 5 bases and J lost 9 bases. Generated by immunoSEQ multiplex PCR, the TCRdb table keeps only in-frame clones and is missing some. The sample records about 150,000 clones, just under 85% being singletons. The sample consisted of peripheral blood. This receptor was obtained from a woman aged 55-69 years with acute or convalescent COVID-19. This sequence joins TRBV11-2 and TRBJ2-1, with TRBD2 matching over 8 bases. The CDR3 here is CASSPLPGLVSSEQFF. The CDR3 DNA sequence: TGTGCCAGCAGCCCCCTCCCGGGACTAGTTAGTAGTGAGCAGTTCTTC. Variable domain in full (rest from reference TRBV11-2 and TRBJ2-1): EAGVAQSPRYKIIEKRQSVAFWCNPISGHATLYWYQQILGQGPKLLIQFQNNGVVDDSQLPKDRFSAERLKGVDSTLKIQPAKLEDSAVYLCASSPLPGLVSSEQFFGPGTRLTVL.